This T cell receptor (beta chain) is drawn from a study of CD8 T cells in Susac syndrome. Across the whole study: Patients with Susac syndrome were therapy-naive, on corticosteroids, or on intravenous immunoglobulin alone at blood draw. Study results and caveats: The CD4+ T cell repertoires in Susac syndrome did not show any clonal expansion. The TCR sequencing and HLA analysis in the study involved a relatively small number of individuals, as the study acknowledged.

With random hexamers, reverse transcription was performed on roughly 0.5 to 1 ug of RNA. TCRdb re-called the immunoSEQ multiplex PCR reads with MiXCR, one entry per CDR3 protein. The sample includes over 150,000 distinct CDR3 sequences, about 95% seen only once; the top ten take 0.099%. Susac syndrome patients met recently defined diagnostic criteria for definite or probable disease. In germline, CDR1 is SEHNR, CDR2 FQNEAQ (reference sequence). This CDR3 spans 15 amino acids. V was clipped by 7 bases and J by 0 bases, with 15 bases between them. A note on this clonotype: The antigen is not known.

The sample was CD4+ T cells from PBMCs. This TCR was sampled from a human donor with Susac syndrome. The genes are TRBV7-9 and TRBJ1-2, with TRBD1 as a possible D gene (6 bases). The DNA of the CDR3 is TGTGCCAGCACCCCGTCGGGGGCTACTAACTATGGCTACACCTTC. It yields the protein CASTPSGATNYGYTF.